This T cell receptor beta chain is drawn from a study of blood T cell repertoires in COVID-19. Sequencing used immunoSEQ multiplex PCR; TCRdb keeps in-frame clones, though not all of them. The sample shows about 7,300 clones, 86% of them seen only once. This CDR3 contains 14 residues. Germline V gene data show CDR1 as SGHTA and CDR2 as FQGNSA. Trimming at V came to 4 bases and at J to 4 bases, leaving 3 bases not matched to a gene. Sequenced sample: peripheral blood. The rearrangement joins TRBV7-2 to TRBJ1-2, with 10 bases matching TRBD1. The sequence derives from a human donor with active COVID-19. The donor label of this sample is uncertain. The CDR3 protein is CASSSRQGAYGYTF. The CDR3 DNA reads as TGTGCCAGCAGCTCACGACAGGGGGCCTATGGCTACACCTTC.